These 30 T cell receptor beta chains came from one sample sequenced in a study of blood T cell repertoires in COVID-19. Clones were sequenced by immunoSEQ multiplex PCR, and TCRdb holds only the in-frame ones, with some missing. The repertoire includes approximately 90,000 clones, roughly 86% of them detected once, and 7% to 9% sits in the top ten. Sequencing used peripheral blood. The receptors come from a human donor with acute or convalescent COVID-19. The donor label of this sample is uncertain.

CDR3 in DNA: TGTGCCAGCAGCGCCGGGACAGGGTATAACACTGAAGCTTTCTTT. It encodes CASSAGTGYNTEAFF. The chain combines TRBV7-6 with TRBJ1-1; TRBD1 agrees at 9 bases. Germline assignment: CDR1 SGHVS and CDR2 FNYEAQ. This CDR3 contains 15 residues. The V segment lost 5 bases and the J segment 2 bases; nucleotides outside the gene matches: 6.

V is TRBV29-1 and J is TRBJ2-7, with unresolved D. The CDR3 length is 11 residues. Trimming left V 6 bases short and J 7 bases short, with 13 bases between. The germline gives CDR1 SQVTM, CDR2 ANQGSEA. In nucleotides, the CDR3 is TGCAGCGTGATCACCATCAGGGAGCAGTACTTC. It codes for CSVITIREQYF.

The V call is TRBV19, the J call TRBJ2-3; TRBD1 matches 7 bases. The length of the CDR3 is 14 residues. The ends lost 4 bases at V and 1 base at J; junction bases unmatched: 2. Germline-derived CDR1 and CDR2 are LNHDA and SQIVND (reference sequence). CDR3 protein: CASSNGQGTDTQYF. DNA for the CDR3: TGTGCCAGTAGTAACGGACAGGGCACAGATACGCAGTATTTT.

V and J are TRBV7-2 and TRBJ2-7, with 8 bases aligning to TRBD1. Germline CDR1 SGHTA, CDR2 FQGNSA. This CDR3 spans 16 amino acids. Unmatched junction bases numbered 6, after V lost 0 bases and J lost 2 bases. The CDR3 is CASSLAAGTGTYEQYF. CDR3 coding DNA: TGTGCCAGCAGCTTAGCGGCCGGGACAGGAACCTACGAGCAGTACTTC.

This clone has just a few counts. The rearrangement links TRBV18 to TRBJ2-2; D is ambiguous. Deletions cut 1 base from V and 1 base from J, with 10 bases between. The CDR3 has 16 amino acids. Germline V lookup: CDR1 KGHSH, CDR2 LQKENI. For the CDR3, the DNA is TGTGCCAGCTCACCACGAGACTTAGGGAACACCGGGGAGCTGTTTTTT. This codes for CASSPRDLGNTGELFF.

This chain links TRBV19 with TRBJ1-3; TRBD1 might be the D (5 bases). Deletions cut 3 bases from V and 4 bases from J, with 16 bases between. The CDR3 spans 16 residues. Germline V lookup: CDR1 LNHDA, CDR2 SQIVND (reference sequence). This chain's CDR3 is CASSITLGALGNTIYF. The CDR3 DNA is TGTGCCAGTAGTATCACTTTAGGGGCTTTGGGAAACACCATATATTTT.

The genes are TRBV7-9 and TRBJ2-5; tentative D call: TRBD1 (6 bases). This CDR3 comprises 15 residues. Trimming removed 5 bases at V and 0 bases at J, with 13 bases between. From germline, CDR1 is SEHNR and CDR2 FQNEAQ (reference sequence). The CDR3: CASSPTGKYQETQYF. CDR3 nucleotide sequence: TGTGCCAGCAGCCCAACAGGGAAGTACCAAGAGACCCAGTACTTC.

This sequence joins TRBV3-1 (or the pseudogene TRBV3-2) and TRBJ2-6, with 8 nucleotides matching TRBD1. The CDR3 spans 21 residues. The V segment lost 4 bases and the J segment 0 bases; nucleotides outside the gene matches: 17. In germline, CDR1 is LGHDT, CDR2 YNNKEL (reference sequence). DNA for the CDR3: TGTGCCAGCAGCCCAGGAGTCCGGGGGACAGGCTACAACTCTGGGGCCAACGTCCTGACTTTC. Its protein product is CASSPGVRGTGYNSGANVLTF.

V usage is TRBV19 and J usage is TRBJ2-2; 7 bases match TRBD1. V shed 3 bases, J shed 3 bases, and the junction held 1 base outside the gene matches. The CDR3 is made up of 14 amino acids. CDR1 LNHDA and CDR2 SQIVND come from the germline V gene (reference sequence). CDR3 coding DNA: TGTGCCAGTAGTATCGACAGGGACACCGGGGAGCTGTTTTTT. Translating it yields CASSIDRDTGELFF.

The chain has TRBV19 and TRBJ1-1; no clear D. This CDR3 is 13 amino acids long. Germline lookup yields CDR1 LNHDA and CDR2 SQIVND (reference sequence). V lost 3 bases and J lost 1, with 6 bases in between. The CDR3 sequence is CASSIGRNTEAFF. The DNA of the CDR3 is TGTGCCAGTAGTATCGGGAGGAACACTGAAGCTTTCTTT.

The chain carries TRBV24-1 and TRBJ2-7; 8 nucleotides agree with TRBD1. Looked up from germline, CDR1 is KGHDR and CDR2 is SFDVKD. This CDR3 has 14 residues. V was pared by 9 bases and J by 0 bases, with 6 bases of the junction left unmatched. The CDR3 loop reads CATGGTGSSYEQYF. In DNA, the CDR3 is TGTGCCACCGGAGGGACAGGCAGCTCCTACGAGCAGTACTTC.

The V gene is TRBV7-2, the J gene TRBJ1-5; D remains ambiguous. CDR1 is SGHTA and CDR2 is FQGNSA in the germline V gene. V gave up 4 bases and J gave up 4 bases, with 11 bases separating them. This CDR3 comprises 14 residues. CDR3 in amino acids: CASSSVHLNQPQHF. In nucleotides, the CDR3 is TGTGCCAGCAGCTCTGTCCACTTAAATCAGCCCCAGCATTTT.

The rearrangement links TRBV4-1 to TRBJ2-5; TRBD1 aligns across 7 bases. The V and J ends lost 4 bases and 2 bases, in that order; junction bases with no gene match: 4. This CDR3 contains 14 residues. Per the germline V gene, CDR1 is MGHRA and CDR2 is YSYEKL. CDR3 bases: TGCGCCAGCAGCCCGATGGGACAGCAAGAGACCCAGTACTTC. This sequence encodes CASSPMGQQETQYF.

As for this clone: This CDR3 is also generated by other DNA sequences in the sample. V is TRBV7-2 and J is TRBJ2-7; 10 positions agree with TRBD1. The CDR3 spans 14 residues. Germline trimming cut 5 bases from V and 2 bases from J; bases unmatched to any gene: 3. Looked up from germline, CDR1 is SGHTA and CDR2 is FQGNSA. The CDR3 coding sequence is TGTGCCAGCAGCCCGGACAGGGGGACCTACGAGCAGTACTTC. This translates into CASSPDRGTYEQYF.

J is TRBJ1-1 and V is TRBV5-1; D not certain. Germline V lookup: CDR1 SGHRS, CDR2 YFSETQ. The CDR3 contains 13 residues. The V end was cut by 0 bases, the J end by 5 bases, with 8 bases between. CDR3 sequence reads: CASSLDRGTEAFF. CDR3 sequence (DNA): TGCGCCAGCAGCTTGGACCGGGGAACTGAAGCTTTCTTT. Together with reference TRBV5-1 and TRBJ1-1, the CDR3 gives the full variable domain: KAGVTQTPRYLIKTRGQQVTLSCSPISGHRSVSWYQQTPGQGLQFLFEYFSETQRNKGNFPGRFSGRQFSNSRSEMNVSTLELGDSALYLCASSLDRGTEAFFGQGTRLTVV.

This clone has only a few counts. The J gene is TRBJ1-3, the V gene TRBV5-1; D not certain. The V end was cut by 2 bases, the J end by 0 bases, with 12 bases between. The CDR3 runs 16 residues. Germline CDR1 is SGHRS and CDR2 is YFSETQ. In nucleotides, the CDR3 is TGCGCCAGCAGCTTCAATATTGGAGTCTCTGGAAACACCATATATTTT. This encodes CASSFNIGVSGNTIYF.

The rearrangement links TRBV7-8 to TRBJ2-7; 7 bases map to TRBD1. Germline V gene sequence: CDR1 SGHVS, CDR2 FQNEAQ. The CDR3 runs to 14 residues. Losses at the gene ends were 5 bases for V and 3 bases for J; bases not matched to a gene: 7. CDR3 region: CASSRHGTDYEQYF. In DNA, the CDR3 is TGTGCCAGCAGCCGACACGGGACAGACTACGAGCAGTACTTC.

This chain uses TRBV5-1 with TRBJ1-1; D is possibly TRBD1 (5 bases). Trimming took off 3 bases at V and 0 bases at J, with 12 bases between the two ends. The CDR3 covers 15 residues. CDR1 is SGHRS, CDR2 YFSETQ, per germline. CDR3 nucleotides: TGCGCCAGCAGCTCCGGACAAGGCCTGAACACTGAAGCTTTCTTT. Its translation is CASSSGQGLNTEAFF. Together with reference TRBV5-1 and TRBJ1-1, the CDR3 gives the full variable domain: KAGVTQTPRYLIKTRGQQVTLSCSPISGHRSVSWYQQTPGQGLQFLFEYFSETQRNKGNFPGRFSGRQFSNSRSEMNVSTLELGDSALYLCASSSGQGLNTEAFFGQGTRLTVV.

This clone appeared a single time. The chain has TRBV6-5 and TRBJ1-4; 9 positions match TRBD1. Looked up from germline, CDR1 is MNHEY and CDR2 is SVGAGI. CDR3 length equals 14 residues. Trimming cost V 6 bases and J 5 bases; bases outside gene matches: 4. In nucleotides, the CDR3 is TGTGCCAGCAGGACAGGACAGGGGAATGAAAAACTGTTTTTT. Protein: CASRTGQGNEKLFF.

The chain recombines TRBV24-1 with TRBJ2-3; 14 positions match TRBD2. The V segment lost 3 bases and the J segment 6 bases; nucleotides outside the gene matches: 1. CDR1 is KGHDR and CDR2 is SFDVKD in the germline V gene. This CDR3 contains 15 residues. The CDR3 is CATSDRLAGGDTQYF. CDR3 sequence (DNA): TGTGCCACCAGTGATCGACTAGCGGGGGGGGATACGCAGTATTTT.

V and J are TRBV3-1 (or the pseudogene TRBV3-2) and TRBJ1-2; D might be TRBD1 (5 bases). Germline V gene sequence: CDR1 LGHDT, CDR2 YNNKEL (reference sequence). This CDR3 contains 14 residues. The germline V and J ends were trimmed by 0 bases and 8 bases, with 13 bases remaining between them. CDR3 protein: CASSQDQGYAGYTF. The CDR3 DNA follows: TGTGCCAGCAGCCAAGACCAGGGATATGCGGGCTACACCTTC.

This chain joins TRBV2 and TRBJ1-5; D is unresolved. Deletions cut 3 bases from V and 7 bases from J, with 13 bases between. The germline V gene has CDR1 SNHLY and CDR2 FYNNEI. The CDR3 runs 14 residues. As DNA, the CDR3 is TGTGCCAGCAGTGATGGAGGTACGAGACAGCCCCAGCATTTT. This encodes CASSDGGTRQPQHF.

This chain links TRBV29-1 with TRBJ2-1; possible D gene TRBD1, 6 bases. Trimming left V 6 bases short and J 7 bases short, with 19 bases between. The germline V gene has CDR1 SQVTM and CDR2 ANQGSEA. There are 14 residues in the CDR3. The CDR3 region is CSVVERTDFNEQFF. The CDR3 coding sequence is TGCAGCGTCGTCGAGAGGACAGACTTTAATGAGCAGTTCTTC.

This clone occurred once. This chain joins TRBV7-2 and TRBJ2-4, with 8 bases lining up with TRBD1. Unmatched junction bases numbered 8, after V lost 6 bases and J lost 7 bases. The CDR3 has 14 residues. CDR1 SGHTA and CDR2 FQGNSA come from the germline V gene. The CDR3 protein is CASRPGGAWNIQYF. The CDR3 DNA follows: TGTGCCAGCAGGCCAGGGGGCGCATGGAACATTCAGTACTTC.

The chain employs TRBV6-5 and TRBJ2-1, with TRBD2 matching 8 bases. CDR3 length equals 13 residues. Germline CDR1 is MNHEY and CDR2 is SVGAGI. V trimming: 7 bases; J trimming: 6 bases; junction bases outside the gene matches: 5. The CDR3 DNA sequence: TGTGCCAGCACGATTAGCGGGGTCAATGAGCAGTTCTTC. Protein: CASTISGVNEQFF.

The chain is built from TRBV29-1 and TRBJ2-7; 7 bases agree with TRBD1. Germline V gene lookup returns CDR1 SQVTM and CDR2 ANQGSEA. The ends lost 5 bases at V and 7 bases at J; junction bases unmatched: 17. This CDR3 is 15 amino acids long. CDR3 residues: CSVLTFGTATREQYF. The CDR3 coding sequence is TGCAGCGTTCTAACCTTCGGGACAGCTACTCGGGAGCAGTACTTC.

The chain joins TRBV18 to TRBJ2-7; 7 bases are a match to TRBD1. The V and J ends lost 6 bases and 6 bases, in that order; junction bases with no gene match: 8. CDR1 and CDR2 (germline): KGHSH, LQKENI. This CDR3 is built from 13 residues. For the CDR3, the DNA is TGTGCCAGCTCCCCCGGGACAGAGGGCGAGCAGTACTTC. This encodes CASSPGTEGEQYF.

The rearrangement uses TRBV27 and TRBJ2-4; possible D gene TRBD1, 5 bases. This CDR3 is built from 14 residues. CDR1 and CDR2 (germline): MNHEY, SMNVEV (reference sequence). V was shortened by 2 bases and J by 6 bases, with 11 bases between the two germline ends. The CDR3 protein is CASSLDPRGNIQYF. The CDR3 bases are TGTGCCAGCAGTTTAGACCCAAGGGGAAACATTCAGTACTTC.

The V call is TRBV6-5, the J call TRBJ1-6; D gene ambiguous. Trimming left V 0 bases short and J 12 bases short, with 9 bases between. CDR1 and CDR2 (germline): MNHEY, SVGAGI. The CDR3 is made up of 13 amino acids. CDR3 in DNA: TGTGCCAGCAGTTACTCGGGAGTGGAACCCCTCCACTTT. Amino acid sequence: CASSYSGVEPLHF.

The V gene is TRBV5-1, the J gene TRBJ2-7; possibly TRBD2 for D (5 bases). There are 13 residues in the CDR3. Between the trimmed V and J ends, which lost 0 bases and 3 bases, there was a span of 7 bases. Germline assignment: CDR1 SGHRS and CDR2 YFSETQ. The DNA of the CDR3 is TGCGCCAGCAGCTTGGGGACTTTCTACGAGCAGTACTTC. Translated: CASSLGTFYEQYF.